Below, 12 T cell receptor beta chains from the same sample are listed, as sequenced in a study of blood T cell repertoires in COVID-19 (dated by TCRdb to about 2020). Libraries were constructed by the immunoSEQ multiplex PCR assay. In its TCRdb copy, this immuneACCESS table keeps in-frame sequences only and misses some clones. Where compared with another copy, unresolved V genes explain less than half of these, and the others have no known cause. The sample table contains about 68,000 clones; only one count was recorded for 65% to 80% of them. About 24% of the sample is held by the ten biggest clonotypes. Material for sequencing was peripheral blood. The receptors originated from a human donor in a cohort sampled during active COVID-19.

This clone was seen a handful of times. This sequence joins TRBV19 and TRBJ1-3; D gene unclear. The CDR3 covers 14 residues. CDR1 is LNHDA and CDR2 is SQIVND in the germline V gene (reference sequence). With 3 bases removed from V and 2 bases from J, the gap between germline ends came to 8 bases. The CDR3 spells CASSISSAGNTIYF. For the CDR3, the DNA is TGTGCCAGTAGTATCTCTTCGGCTGGAAACACCATATATTTT.

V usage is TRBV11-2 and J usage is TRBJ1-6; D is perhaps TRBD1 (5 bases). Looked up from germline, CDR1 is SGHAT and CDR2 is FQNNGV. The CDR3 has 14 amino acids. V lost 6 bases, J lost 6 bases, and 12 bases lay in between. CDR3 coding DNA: TGTGCCAGCAGACTCGACAGCCTTAATTCACCCCTCCACTTT. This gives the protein CASRLDSLNSPLHF.

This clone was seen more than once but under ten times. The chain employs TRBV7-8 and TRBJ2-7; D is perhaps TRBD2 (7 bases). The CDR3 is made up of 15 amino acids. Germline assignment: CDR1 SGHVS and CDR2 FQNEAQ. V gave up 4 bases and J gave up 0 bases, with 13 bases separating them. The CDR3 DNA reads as TGTGCCAGCAGCTCCCGGGGAGGGGGCTCCTACGAGCAGTACTTC. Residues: CASSSRGGGSYEQYF.

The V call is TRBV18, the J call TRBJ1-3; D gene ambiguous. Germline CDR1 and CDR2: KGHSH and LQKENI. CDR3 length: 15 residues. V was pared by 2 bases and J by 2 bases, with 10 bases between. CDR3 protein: CASSPTDSTGNTIYF. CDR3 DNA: TGTGCCAGCTCACCAACCGACTCCACTGGAAACACCATATATTTT.

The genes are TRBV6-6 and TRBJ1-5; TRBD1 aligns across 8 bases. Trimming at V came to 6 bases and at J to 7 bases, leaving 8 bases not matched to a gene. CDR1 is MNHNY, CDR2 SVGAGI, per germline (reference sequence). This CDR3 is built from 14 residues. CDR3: CASSQDREIQPQHF. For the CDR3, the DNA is TGTGCCAGCAGCCAGGACAGGGAGATCCAGCCCCAGCATTTT.

CDR3 region: CAWSGGGSPYTQYF. The CDR3 region has the DNA TGTGCCTGGAGTGGGGGGGGAAGTCCTTATACGCAGTATTTT. The rearrangement links TRBV30 to TRBJ2-3; 7 bases are shared with TRBD2. J was trimmed by 7 bases and V by 1 base; bases with no gene match: 8. The CDR3 runs 14 residues. CDR1 and CDR2 from the germline V gene are GTSNPN and SVGIG (reference sequence).

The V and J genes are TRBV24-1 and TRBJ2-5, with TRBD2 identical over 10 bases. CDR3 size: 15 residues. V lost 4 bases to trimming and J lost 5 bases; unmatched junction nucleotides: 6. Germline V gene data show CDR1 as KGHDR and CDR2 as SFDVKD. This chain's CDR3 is CATSEPTSGTETQYF. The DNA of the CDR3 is TGTGCCACCAGTGAGCCTACTAGCGGGACTGAGACCCAGTACTTC.

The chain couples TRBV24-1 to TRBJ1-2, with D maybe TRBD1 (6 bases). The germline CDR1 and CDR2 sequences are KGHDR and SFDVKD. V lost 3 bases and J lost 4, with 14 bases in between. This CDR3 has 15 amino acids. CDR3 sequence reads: CATSDPGARGYGYTF. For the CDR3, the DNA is TGTGCCACCAGTGATCCAGGGGCGCGTGGCTATGGCTACACCTTC.

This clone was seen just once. The CDR3 reads CASSFGSGRAATQYF. For the CDR3, the DNA is TGCGCCAGCAGCTTCGGTAGCGGGAGGGCCGCAACGCAGTATTTT. The chain recombines TRBV5-1 with TRBJ2-3, with 11 bases aligning to TRBD2. CDR3 size: 15 residues. CDR1 is SGHRS, CDR2 YFSETQ, per germline. Germline trimming cut 2 bases from V and 9 bases from J; bases unmatched to any gene: 8.

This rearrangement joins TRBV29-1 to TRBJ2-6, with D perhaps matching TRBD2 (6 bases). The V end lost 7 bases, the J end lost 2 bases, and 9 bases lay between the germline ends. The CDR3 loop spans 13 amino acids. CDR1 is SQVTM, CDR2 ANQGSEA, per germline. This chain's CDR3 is CSAGETGANVLTF. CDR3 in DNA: TGCAGCGCGGGGGAGACTGGGGCCAACGTCCTGACTTTC.

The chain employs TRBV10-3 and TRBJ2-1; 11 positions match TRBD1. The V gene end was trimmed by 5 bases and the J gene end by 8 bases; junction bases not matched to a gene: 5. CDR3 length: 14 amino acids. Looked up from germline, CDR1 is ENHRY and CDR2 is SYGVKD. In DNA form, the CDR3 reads TGTGCCATCAGTAAGGACAGGGGGCGTGATGAGCAGTTCTTC. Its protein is CAISKDRGRDEQFF.

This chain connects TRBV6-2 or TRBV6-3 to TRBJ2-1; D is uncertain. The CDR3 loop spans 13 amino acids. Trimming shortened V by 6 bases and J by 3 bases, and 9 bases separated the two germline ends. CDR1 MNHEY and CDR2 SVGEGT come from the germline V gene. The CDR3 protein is CASSLLNYNEQFF. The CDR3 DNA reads TGTGCCAGCAGCCTACTAAACTACAATGAGCAGTTCTTC.